This TCR beta chain was sequenced for a study of blood T cell repertoires in COVID-19. How the authors handled the data: For nucleated cells, counts were estimated from reference gene primer amplification. The protocol was immunoSEQ multiplex PCR, while the TCRdb copy is restricted to in-frame clones and leaves out a portion. The V and J calls and the clone size are those of that table, but D and trimming were determined from the DNA. The table includes 60,000 to 65,000 clones, roughly three quarters detected once. The length of the CDR3 is 14 residues. The germline V and J ends were trimmed by 6 bases and 9 bases, with 15 bases remaining between them. CDR1 KGHSH and CDR2 LQKENI come from the germline V gene.

The chain recombines TRBV18 with TRBJ1-6, with D uncertain. The TCR sequence derives from a human donor in a cohort sampled during active COVID-19. The sequencing sample was made of peripheral blood. The CDR3 loop reads CASSPAGVGSPLHF. The CDR3 nucleotides are TGTGCCAGCTCGCCGGCGGGAGTTGGTTCACCCCTCCACTTT.